A single sample is the source of the 27 T cell receptor beta chains below, sequenced in a study of T-cell memory formation after mild COVID-19. Each CDR3 protein is one row after TCRdb ran MiXCR on the 5' RACE reads. The data hold almost 250,000 distinct CDR3 sequences, with over 15% observed a single time. Sequencing was done on a sample of PBMCs or a T cell subset sorted from them (not recorded which). All receptors derive from an adult woman who had mild COVID-19 (a few samples of this study predate the infection). Cell type and time point are not known.

V gene TRBV7-2 combines with J gene TRBJ2-2; D gene unclear. From germline, CDR1 is SGHTA and CDR2 FQGNSA. The CDR3 is 13 residues long. V shed 4 bases and J shed 4 bases, with 7 bases lying between them. DNA for the CDR3: TGTGCCAGCAGCTCACCTAGCACCGGGGAGCTGTTTTTT. Protein product: CASSSPSTGELFF.

The V gene is TRBV9, the J gene TRBJ1-1, with D possibly TRBD1 on 5 matching bases. Germline values: CDR1 SGDLS, CDR2 YYNGEE. Deletions cut 1 base from V and 1 base from J, with 8 bases between. This CDR3 comprises 14 residues. The CDR3 spells CASSVLGENTEAFF. For the CDR3, the DNA is TGTGCCAGCAGCGTATTAGGGGAGAACACTGAAGCTTTCTTT.

V and J are TRBV12-3 or TRBV12-4 and TRBJ2-1, with 12 nucleotides matching TRBD2. This CDR3 contains 15 residues. Germline trimming cut 5 bases from V and 6 bases from J; bases unmatched to any gene: 5. The CDR3 DNA reads TGTGCCAGCAGTCCTGGACTAGCGGGAACCAATGAGCAGTTCTTC. The encoded protein is CASSPGLAGTNEQFF.

This chain joins TRBV24-1 and TRBJ2-3; D is perhaps TRBD2 (5 bases). CDR1 is KGHDR and CDR2 is SFDVKD in the germline V gene. Trimming took 3 bases from V and 5 from J, leaving 8 bases between them. The CDR3 runs to 13 residues. CDR3 amino acids: CATSDSGRDTQYF. In nucleotides, the CDR3 is TGTGCCACCAGTGATAGCGGACGAGATACGCAGTATTTT.

The chain is built from TRBV12-3 or TRBV12-4 and TRBJ1-3; D is possibly TRBD1 (6 bases). The V end lost 6 bases, the J end lost 0 bases, and 12 bases lay between the germline ends. The CDR3 consists of 15 residues. The CDR3 here is CASRPGQNSGNTIYF. Here the CDR3 DNA reads TGTGCCAGCAGGCCAGGACAGAACTCTGGAAACACCATATATTTT.

In this sample, this clonotype turned up many times. V is TRBV5-1 and J is TRBJ1-1; D remains unclear. V was clipped by 3 bases and J by 4 bases, with 13 bases between them. This CDR3 spans 14 amino acids. CDR1 is SGHRS and CDR2 is YFSETQ in the germline V gene. CDR3 in DNA: TGCGCCAGCAGCTCCTCTTTTGGAGGCACTGAAGCTTTCTTT. Translating it yields CASSSSFGGTEAFF.

The table lists this clonotype with many counts. The rearrangement uses TRBV7-9 and TRBJ1-5; 7 nucleotides match TRBD1. The CDR3 has 12 residues. Germline V lookup: CDR1 SEHNR, CDR2 FQNEAQ (reference sequence). The J segment lost 11 bases and the V segment lost 5 bases, leaving 6 bases of the junction unmatched. The CDR3 DNA is TGTGCCAGCAGCCATACAGGGGAGGCCCAGCATTTT. This sequence encodes CASSHTGEAQHF.

J is TRBJ1-1 and V is TRBV7-2; TRBD1 aligns across 7 bases. J lost 2 bases, V lost 1 base, and 16 bases had no gene match. The CDR3 totals 19 residues. The V gene's germline CDR1 is SGHTA and CDR2 FQGNSA. In nucleotides, the CDR3 is TGTGCCAGCAGCTTAGGCCCAATACAGGGGACAAGAAGTAACACTGAAGCTTTCTTT. Protein: CASSLGPIQGTRSNTEAFF.

The chain has TRBV4-1 and TRBJ2-1, with D possibly being TRBD2 (6 bases). This CDR3 has 16 residues. Trimming removed 4 bases from V and 2 bases from J, with 15 bases in between. Germline V gene data show CDR1 as MGHRA and CDR2 as YSYEKL. CDR3 in amino acids: CASSPAGGDPYNEQFF. The CDR3 nucleotides are TGCGCCAGCAGCCCAGCGGGTGGGGATCCCTACAATGAGCAGTTCTTC.

The genes are TRBV5-1 and TRBJ2-1; TRBD1 matches 11 bases. The CDR3 has 15 residues. J gave up 12 bases and V 4 bases, and 12 bases lay outside the gene matches. The V gene's germline CDR1 is SGHRS and CDR2 YFSETQ. CDR3 amino acids: CASSGGQGARRLQFF. The CDR3 DNA is TGCGCCAGCAGCGGCGGACAGGGGGCGCGGAGGCTGCAGTTCTTC.

The chain links TRBV7-3 to TRBJ2-2; D remains ambiguous. Germline loops: CDR1 SGHTA, CDR2 FQGTGA. V lost 1 base and J 4 bases, leaving 13 bases between the germline ends. This CDR3 spans 16 amino acids. In DNA form, the CDR3 reads TGTGCCAGCAGCTTAAGTAGGATACAGAGCACCGGGGAGCTGTTTTTT. This translates into CASSLSRIQSTGELFF.

This clonotype was found many times. The V call is TRBV5-6, the J call TRBJ1-1, with TRBD1 matching over 7 bases. The CDR3 covers 17 residues. Germline values: CDR1 SGHDT, CDR2 YYEEEE. The junction had 9 bases not matched to a gene; V was cut back by 0 bases and J by 1 base. The CDR3 DNA reads TGTGCCAGCAGCTTGGCGGGGCTCAGGGGGTCGAACACTGAAGCTTTCTTT. This translates into CASSLAGLRGSNTEAFF.

This clonotype was picked up a small number of times. V is TRBV12-3 or TRBV12-4 and J is TRBJ2-5; 8 bases agree with TRBD2. Trimming removed 0 bases from V and 2 bases from J; junction bases left unmatched: 11. The CDR3 has 18 residues. The CDR3 region is CASSLAGSLAGRQETQYF. Here the CDR3 DNA reads TGTGCCAGCAGTTTAGCGGGTTCCCTAGCGGGTCGTCAAGAGACCCAGTACTTC.

The rearrangement uses TRBV4-3 and TRBJ1-6, with D possibly matching TRBD1 (5 bases). CDR1 is LGHNA, CDR2 YSLEER, per germline. The germline V and J ends were trimmed by 0 bases and 0 bases, with 6 bases remaining between them. The CDR3 length is 16 residues. The CDR3: CASSQDGTSYNSPLHF. For the CDR3, the DNA is TGCGCCAGCAGCCAAGACGGGACCTCCTATAATTCACCCCTCCACTTT.

The chain uses TRBV29-1 and TRBJ1-1; the D is unclear. Germline CDR1 SQVTM, CDR2 ANQGSEA. Trimming removed 4 bases at V and 1 base at J, with 13 bases between. This CDR3 is 14 amino acids long. The DNA for the CDR3 is TGCAGCGTTGGTGGGGTGTCGAAGAACACTGAAGCTTTCTTT. Residues: CSVGGVSKNTEAFF.

The chain uses TRBV30 and TRBJ2-5; D call uncertain. Germline loops: CDR1 GTSNPN, CDR2 SVGIG (reference sequence). Trimming removed 2 bases at V and 1 base at J, with 8 bases between. The CDR3 has 13 amino acids. Here the CDR3 DNA reads TGTGCCTGGAGTATTACAGTCCAAGAGACCCAGTACTTC. It codes for CAWSITVQETQYF.

The V call is TRBV20-1, the J call TRBJ2-7; D remains unclear. CDR3 size: 15 residues. Trimming removed 3 bases from V and 0 bases from J, with 15 bases in between. Germline V lookup: CDR1 DFQATT, CDR2 SNEGSKA (reference sequence). The CDR3 nucleotides read TGCAGTGCTAGGGTATTCCGAAACAGCTCCTACGAGCAGTACTTC. It is translated as CSARVFRNSSYEQYF.

The chain uses TRBV9 and TRBJ1-1; D is ambiguous. The CDR3 spans 14 residues. Per germline, CDR1 SGDLS and CDR2 YYNGEE. V dropped 4 bases and J dropped 6 bases, with 16 bases sitting between them. CDR3 coding DNA: TGTGCCAGCAGCCCCCCCTTTACGGGAGCTGAAGCTTTCTTT. It yields the protein CASSPPFTGAEAFF. The variable domain in full, completed from reference TRBV9 and TRBJ1-1, reads DSGVTQTPKHLITATGQRVTLRCSPRSGDLSVYWYQQSLDQGLQFLIQYYNGEERAKGNILERFSAQQFPDLHSELNLSSLELGDSALYFCASSPPFTGAEAFFGQGTRLTVV.

The chain carries TRBV29-1 and TRBJ1-1; TRBD1 matches 7 bases. The CDR3 consists of 14 residues. Per the germline V gene, CDR1 is SQVTM and CDR2 is ANQGSEA. V trimming: 4 bases; J trimming: 6 bases; junction bases outside the gene matches: 11. CDR3 sequence reads: CSVAGDSLFAEAFF. For the CDR3, the DNA is TGCAGCGTTGCGGGGGACAGTCTCTTCGCTGAAGCTTTCTTT.

This clonotype appeared a few times. The rearrangement joins TRBV7-2 to TRBJ2-1; tentatively, D is TRBD2 (5 bases). Trimming cost V 3 bases and J 0 bases, with 9 bases left between them. The CDR3 totals 15 residues. The germline CDR1 and CDR2 sequences are SGHTA and FQGNSA. The CDR3 here is CASSFTGSSYNEQFF. The CDR3 DNA reads as TGTGCCAGCAGCTTTACGGGGAGCTCCTACAATGAGCAGTTCTTC.

This clonotype was observed a handful of times. This sequence joins TRBV25-1 and TRBJ1-6; no clear D gene. Germline V lookup: CDR1 MGHDK, CDR2 SYGVNS. Trimming stripped 4 bases from V and 7 bases from J, with 8 bases between. The CDR3 has 13 amino acids. This CDR3 reads CASSGIGNSPLHF. DNA for the CDR3: TGTGCCAGCAGTGGGATAGGGAATTCACCCCTCCACTTT.

The chain couples TRBV20-1 to TRBJ2-1, with 10 nucleotides matching TRBD2. The germline V gene encodes CDR1 DFQATT and CDR2 SNEGSKA (reference sequence). Trimming removed 4 bases from V and 1 base from J; junction bases left unmatched: 4. The CDR3 totals 15 residues. CDR3 protein: CSAIGTSESYNEQFF. For the CDR3, the DNA is TGCAGTGCTATTGGGACTAGCGAGTCCTACAATGAGCAGTTCTTC.

The CDR3 reads CASSEGAGANVLTF. CDR3 DNA sequence: TGTGCCAGTAGTGAGGGGGCTGGGGCCAACGTCCTGACTTTC. The chain employs TRBV19 and TRBJ2-6; possible D gene TRBD1, 6 bases. The CDR3 spans 14 residues. Germline CDR1 and CDR2: LNHDA and SQIVND (reference sequence). Trimming removed 5 bases from V and 2 bases from J, with 7 bases in between.

This clonotype was counted a few times. The J gene is TRBJ2-7, the V gene TRBV7-2; TRBD2 matches 8 bases. The CDR3 extends over 12 amino acids. Germline CDR1 is SGHTA and CDR2 is FQGNSA. Trimming took 4 bases from V and 7 from J; bases not matched to a gene: 3. CDR3 sequence (DNA): TGTGCCAGCAGCTCAGCGGGAGTAGAGCAGTACTTC. This sequence encodes CASSSAGVEQYF.

This clonotype came up a few times. The chain links TRBV12-3 or TRBV12-4 to TRBJ2-4; TRBD1 matches at 7 bases. J gave up 4 bases and V 7 bases, and 4 bases lay outside the gene matches. The CDR3 covers 13 residues. The CDR3 DNA is TGTGCCAGCAAGGGGGACAGTAAAAACATTCAGTACTTC. Encoded protein: CASKGDSKNIQYF.

The table lists this clonotype with a few counts. The V call is TRBV7-2, the J call TRBJ2-7, with 8 bases matching TRBD2. This CDR3 is built from 15 residues. J lost 7 bases, V lost 8 bases, and 16 bases had no gene match. Per the germline V gene, CDR1 is SGHTA and CDR2 is FQGNSA. CDR3 in amino acids: CASLVSGMPPGEQYF. CDR3 nucleotide sequence: TGTGCCAGCTTAGTTAGCGGGATGCCTCCGGGGGAGCAGTACTTC.

The V and J genes are TRBV20-1 and TRBJ2-5, with D perhaps TRBD1 (5 bases). The CDR3 has 12 amino acids. CDR1 and CDR2 (germline): DFQATT, SNEGSKA (reference sequence). V was trimmed by 4 bases and J by 1 base, leaving 7 bases between them. CDR3 residues: CSATTAQETQYF. In DNA, the CDR3 is TGCAGTGCTACGACAGCCCAAGAGACCCAGTACTTC.